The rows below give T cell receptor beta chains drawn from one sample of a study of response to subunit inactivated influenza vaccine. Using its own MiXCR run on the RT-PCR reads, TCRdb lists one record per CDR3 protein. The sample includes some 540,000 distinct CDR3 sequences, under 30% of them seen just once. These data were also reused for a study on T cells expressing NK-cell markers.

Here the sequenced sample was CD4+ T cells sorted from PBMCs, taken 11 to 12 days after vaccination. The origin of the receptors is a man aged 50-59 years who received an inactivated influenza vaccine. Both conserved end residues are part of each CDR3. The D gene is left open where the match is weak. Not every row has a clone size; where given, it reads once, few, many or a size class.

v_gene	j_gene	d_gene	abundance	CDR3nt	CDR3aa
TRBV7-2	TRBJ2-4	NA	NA	TGTGCCAGCAGCTTAGGCAGGAGCAAAAACATTCAGTACTTC	CASSLGRSKNIQYF
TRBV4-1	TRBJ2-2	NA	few	TGCGCCAGCAGCGGAGAGAGGGGGACTATTAACACCGGGGAGCTGTTTTTT	CASSGERGTINTGELFF
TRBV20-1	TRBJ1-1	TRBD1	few	TGCAGTGCTAGTGACAGGGCCCAAGCTTTCTTT	CSASDRAQAFF
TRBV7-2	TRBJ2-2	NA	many	TGTGCCAGCAGCTTAGTTAAAGGCACCGGGGAGCTGTTTTTT	CASSLVKGTGELFF
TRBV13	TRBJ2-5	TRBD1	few	TGTGCCAGCAGGGGGACAGGGCAGACCCAGTACTTC	CASRGTGQTQYF
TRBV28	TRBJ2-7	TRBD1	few	TGTGCCAGCAGCCGAGCTGGGACAGCCTACGAGCAGTACTTC	CASSRAGTAYEQYF
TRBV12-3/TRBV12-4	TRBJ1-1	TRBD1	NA	TGTGCCAGCAGTTTCACAGGGGCGGGCACTGAAGCTTTCTTT	CASSFTGAGTEAFF
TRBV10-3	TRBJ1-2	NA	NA	TGTGCCATCAGTGACTCGACAGGAGCTAACTATGGCTACACCTTC	CAISDSTGANYGYTF
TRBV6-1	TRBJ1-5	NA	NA	TGTGCCAGCAGTCTAGACAACCCCAATCAGCCCCAGCATTTT	CASSLDNPNQPQHF
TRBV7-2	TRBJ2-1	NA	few	TGTGCCAGCAGCTTAGGGATGCGGGGAGGTGGTGAGCAGTTCTTC	CASSLGMRGGGEQFF
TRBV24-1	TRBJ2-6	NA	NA	TGTGCCACCAGTGACCAGGGAGTCGGGGCCAACGTCCTGACTTTC	CATSDQGVGANVLTF
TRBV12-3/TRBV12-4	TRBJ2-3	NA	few	TGTGCCAGCAGAAAAACCGGGACTAGCACAGATACGCAGTATTTT	CASRKTGTSTDTQYF
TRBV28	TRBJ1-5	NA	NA	TGTGCCAGCAGCCCCCGGCGAGGGATTATTAGCATTGGCAATCAGCCCCAGCATTTT	CASSPRRGIISIGNQPQHF
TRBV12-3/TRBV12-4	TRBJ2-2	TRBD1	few	TGTGCCAGCAGCAGGGACAGGGGGGGACAACGCACCGGGGAGCTGTTTTTT	CASSRDRGGQRTGELFF
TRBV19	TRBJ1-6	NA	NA	TGTGCCAGTACCAGGGACTATTATAATTCACCCCTCCACTTT	CASTRDYYNSPLHF
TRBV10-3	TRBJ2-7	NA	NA	TGTGCCATCAGTGAGGTAGGGGCGTCCTACGAGCAGTACTTC	CAISEVGASYEQYF
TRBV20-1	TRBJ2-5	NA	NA	TGCAGTGCTAGAGACACCCGTTCAGAGGGGGGAGAGACCCAGTACTTC	CSARDTRSEGGETQYF
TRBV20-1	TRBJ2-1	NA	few	TGCAGTGCACTTAGGGTCAACGTTGAGCAGTTCTTC	CSALRVNVEQFF
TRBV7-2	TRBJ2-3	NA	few	TGTGCCAGCAGCGCCAGGGGGGGGAACACAGATACGCAGTATTTT	CASSARGGNTDTQYF
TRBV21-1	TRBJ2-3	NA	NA	TGTGCCAGCAGCCACCTGGGGGCGCGGGATACGCAGTATTTT	CASSHLGARDTQYF
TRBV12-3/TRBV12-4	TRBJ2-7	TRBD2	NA	TGTGCCAGCACCCTAGCGGGAGCTCTAGGATACGAGCAGTACTTC	CASTLAGALGYEQYF
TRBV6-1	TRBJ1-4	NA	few	TGTGCCAGCAGCACCCTCTCCGGGGGCGGAAAACTGTTTTTT	CASSTLSGGGKLFF
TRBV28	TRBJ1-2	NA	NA	TGTGCCTCCACACCAGGGGCCGGCAACTATGGCTACACCTTC	CASTPGAGNYGYTF
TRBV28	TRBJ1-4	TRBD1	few	TGTGCCAGCAGGAGGGGGCTTGTTGAAAAACTGTTTTTT	CASRRGLVEKLFF
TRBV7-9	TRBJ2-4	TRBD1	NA	TGTGCCAGCACCCCTCTGGACAGGGTCAAAAACATTCAGTACTTC	CASTPLDRVKNIQYF
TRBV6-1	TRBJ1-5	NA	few	TGTGCCAGCAGTGCATTGGAAAGCAATCAGCCCCAGCATTTT	CASSALESNQPQHF
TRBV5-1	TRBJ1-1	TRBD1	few	TGCGCCAGCAGCTTGGCCGGGCCAGGGGGCACTGAAGCTTTCTTT	CASSLAGPGGTEAFF
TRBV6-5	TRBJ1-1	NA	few	TGTGCCAGCAGTTACTCCCTGGGGATGAACACTGAAGCTTTCTTT	CASSYSLGMNTEAFF
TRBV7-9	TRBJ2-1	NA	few	TGTGCCAGCAGGGCACAGTCTAGCTCCTACAATGAGCAGTTCTTC	CASRAQSSSYNEQFF
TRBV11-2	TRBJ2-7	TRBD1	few	TGTGCCAGCAGCTTAGGACAGGGGGCTTACTACGAGCAGTACTTC	CASSLGQGAYYEQYF
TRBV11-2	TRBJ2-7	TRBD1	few	TGTGCCAGCAGCTTAGGGGGACAGGGGACCTACGAGCAGTACTTC	CASSLGGQGTYEQYF
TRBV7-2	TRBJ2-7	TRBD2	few	TGTGCCAGCAGCTTCAGCAGCGGGATGGCCTACGAGCAGTACTTC	CASSFSSGMAYEQYF
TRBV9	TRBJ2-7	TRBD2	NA	TGTGCCAGCAGCGGTGGTAGCGGGATGGGAATAGGCGAGCAGTACTTC	CASSGGSGMGIGEQYF
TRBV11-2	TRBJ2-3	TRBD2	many	TGTGCCAGCAGCTTAGTCCCATCGAGGGGCGGGAGGTCCCCCAATACGCAGTATTTT	CASSLVPSRGGRSPNTQYF
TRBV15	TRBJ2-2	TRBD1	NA	TGTGCCACACAGACAGGGGGTGGGACCGGGGAGCTGTTTTTT	CATQTGGGTGELFF
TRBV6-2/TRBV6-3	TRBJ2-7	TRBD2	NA	TGTGCCAGCAGACGACTAGCCCACGAGCAGTACTTC	CASRRLAHEQYF
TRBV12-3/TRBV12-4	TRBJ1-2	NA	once	TGTGCCAGCAGCTCAATCCCGGCCCAGGCGGATGGCTACACCTTC	CASSSIPAQADGYTF
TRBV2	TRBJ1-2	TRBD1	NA	TGTGCCAGCACCCGGGACAGGGTCTTTTACACCTTC	CASTRDRVFYTF
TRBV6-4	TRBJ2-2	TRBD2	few	TGTGCCAGCAGACTAGCGGTAAACACCGGGGAGCTGTTTTTT	CASRLAVNTGELFF
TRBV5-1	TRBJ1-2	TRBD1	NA	TGCGCCAGCAGTCCCCTTACAGGGGCAGACTATGGCTACACCTTC	CASSPLTGADYGYTF
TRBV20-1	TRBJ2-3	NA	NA	TGCAGTGCTCCGGACAGCCTCGCCACAGATACGCAGTATTTT	CSAPDSLATDTQYF
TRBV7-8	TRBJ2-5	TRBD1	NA	TGTGCCAGCAGTCCCGTAAGGACAGGATTGAGGGAGACCCAGTACTTC	CASSPVRTGLRETQYF
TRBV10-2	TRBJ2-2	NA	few	TGCGCCAGCAGTGAGTCAAACACGGAGCTGTTTTTT	CASSESNTELFF
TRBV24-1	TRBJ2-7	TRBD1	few	TGTGCCATTGGGACAGCTACTTCCTACGAGCAGTACTTC	CAIGTATSYEQYF
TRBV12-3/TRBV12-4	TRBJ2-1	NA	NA	TGTGGCAGCAGTTTATTTGTGGCAGGGAGCAATGAGCAGTTCTTC	CGSSLFVAGSNEQFF
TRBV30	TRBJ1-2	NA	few	TGTGCCTGGAGATTACAGGGCCCAGCCGGATACACCTTC	CAWRLQGPAGYTF
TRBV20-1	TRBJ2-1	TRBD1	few	TGCAGTGCTAGAGACCACAGGGGGCGCTTAAATGAGCAGTTCTTC	CSARDHRGRLNEQFF
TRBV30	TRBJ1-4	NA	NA	TGTGCCGGCATAAACATGGGGAATGAAAAACTGTTTTTT	CAGINMGNEKLFF